Listed here are 7 T cell receptor beta chains from one sample, sequenced in a study of vaccination and CD4 T cells after COVID-19. One entry per CDR3 protein results from TCRdb running MiXCR on the PCR reads. The data show approximately 40,000 distinct CDR3 sequences, 36% seen once. Regarding time point: late sampling 161 to 241 days after vaccination in three convalescent patients. The sequences come from CD4+ T cells from blood, collected about 7 months after SARS-CoV-2 vaccination. Source of these receptors: a human donor who had recovered from COVID-19.

The chain is built from TRBV6-1 and TRBJ1-1; a weak D match, TRBD1 (6 bases). With 6 bases removed from V and 9 bases from J, the gap between germline ends came to 14 bases. The CDR3 extends over 12 amino acids. Germline V lookup: CDR1 MNHNS, CDR2 SASEGT. The CDR3 DNA follows: TGTGCCAGCAGCCGGACACAGGGAAAAGCTTTCTTT. Its protein is CASSRTQGKAFF.

V is TRBV27 and J is TRBJ2-6; 8 nucleotides align to TRBD1. The CDR3 runs 18 residues. After removal of 3 bases from V and 0 bases from J, the junction contained 7 bases not matched to a gene. Per germline, CDR1 MNHEY and CDR2 SMNVEV (reference sequence). The CDR3 DNA is TGTGCCAGCAGTTTCCTGGGGACAGGAGGCTCTGGGGCCAACGTCCTGACTTTC. It specifies CASSFLGTGGSGANVLTF.

J is TRBJ2-7 and V is TRBV21-1. TRBV21-1 is deemed a pseudogene. CDR3 size: 15 residues. CDR3 region: CASSKFKRHSYEQYF. The CDR3 nucleotides read TGTGCCAGCAGCAAATTTAAGCGTCACTCCTACGAGCAGTACTTC.

The chain combines TRBV6-1 with TRBJ2-7; 7 positions agree with TRBD1. This CDR3 comprises 15 residues. The V segment lost 5 bases and the J segment 4 bases; nucleotides outside the gene matches: 11. CDR1 is MNHNS, CDR2 SASEGT, per germline. The CDR3 DNA sequence: TGTGCCAGCAGTCAACAGGGGCAGGTGAGGTACGAGCAGTACTTC. It specifies CASSQQGQVRYEQYF.

The chain uses TRBV20-1 and TRBJ1-1; tentatively, D is TRBD1 (5 bases). The CDR3 extends over 13 amino acids. Deletions cut 2 bases from V and 6 bases from J, with 13 bases between. Germline CDR1 and CDR2: DFQATT and SNEGSKA (reference sequence). This CDR3 is CSARSAGRSEAFF. CDR3 nucleotide sequence: TGCAGTGCTAGAAGTGCAGGGCGGTCTGAAGCTTTCTTT.

J is TRBJ2-2 and V is TRBV29-1; 14 bases match TRBD2. Germline V CDR1 and CDR2: SQVTM, ANQGSEA. V lost 4 bases, J lost 11 bases, and 3 bases stayed unmatched. The CDR3 contains 13 residues. CDR3 sequence: CSVVGLAGGELFF. In nucleotides, the CDR3 is TGCAGCGTTGTCGGACTAGCGGGAGGAGAGCTGTTTTTT.

The genes are TRBV6-4 and TRBJ2-1; maybe TRBD2 (6 bases). V lost 3 bases, J lost 9 bases, and 15 bases lay in between. The CDR3 is 14 residues long. Germline lookup yields CDR1 MRHNA and CDR2 SNTAGT. CDR3 coding DNA: TGTGCCAGCAGTGAACTTGCGGAGGGGAGTGAGCAGTTCTTC. Translating gives CASSELAEGSEQFF.